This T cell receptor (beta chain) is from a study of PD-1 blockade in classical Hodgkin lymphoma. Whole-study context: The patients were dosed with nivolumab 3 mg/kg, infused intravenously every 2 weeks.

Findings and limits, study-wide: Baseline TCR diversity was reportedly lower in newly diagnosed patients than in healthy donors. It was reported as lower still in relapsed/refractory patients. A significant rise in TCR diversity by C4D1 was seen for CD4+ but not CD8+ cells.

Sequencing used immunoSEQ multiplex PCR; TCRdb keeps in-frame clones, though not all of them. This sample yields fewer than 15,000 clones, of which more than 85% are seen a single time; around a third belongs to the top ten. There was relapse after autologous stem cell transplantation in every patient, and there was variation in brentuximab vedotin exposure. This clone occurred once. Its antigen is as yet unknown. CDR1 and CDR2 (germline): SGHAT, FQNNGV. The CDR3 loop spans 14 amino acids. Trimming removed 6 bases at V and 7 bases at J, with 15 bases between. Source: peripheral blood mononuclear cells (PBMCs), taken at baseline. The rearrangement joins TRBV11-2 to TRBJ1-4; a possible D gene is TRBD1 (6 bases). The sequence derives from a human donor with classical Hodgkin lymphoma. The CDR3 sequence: CASSQGGEAEKLFF. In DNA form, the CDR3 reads TGTGCCAGCAGTCAAGGGGGGGAGGCTGAAAAACTGTTTTTT.